This TCR beta chain originates from a study of identical twins. Study observations and caveats: Abundant beta clonotypes from cord blood bore fewer insertions; memory repertoires lacked this pattern.

V lost 1 base and J lost 14; bases outside the gene matches: 3. The CDR3 consists of 12 residues. Germline CDR1 and CDR2: SEHNR and FQNEAQ (reference sequence). TCRdb recomputed calls from the 5' RACE reads with MiXCR, one row per CDR3 protein. The sample lists 450,000 or so distinct CDR3 sequences, roughly a quarter seen once, with about 2.7% in the top ten. This clonotype turned up a few times. Its target is not known. The sample was also reused in another study, on T cells expressing NK-cell markers.

This clonotype was sampled from a woman aged 18-30 years in good health. The chain couples TRBV7-9 to TRBJ2-1, with TRBD2 identical over 9 bases. The source material was CD4+ T cells sorted from blood. CDR3 in amino acids: CASSLESGGKFF. For the CDR3, the DNA is TGTGCCAGCAGCTTAGAAAGCGGGGGGAAGTTCTTC.